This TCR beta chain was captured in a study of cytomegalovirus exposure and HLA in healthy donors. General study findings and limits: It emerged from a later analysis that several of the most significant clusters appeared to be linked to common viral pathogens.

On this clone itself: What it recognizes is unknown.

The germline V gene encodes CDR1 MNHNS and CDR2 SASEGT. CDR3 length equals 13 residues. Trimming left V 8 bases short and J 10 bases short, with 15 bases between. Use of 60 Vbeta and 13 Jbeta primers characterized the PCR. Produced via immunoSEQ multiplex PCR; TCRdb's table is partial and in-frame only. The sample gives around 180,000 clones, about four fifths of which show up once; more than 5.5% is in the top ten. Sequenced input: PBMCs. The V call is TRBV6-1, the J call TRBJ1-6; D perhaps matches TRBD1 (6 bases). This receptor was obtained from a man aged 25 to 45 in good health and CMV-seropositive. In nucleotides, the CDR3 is TGTGCCAGCCGGTCAGGGGCAGGGTCACCCCTCCACTTT. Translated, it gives CASRSGAGSPLHF.